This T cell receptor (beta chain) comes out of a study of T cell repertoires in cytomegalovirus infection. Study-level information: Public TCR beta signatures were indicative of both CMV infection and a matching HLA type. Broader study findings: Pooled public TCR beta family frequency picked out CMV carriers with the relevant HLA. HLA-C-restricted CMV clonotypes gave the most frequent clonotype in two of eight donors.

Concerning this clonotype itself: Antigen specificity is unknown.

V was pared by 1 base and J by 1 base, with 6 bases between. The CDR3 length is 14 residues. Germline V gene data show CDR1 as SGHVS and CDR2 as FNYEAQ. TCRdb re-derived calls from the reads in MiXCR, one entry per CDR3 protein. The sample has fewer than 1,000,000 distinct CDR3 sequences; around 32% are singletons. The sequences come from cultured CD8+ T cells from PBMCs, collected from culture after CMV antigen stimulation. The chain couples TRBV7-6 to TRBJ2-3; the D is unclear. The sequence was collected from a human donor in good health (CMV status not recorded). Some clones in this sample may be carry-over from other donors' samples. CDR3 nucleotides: TGTGCCAGCAGCTTAGGAATAGGCACAGATACGCAGTATTTT. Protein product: CASSLGIGTDTQYF. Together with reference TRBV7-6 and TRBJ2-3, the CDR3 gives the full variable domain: GAGVSQSPRYKVTKRGQDVALRCDPISGHVSLYWYRQALGQGPEFLTYFNYEAQQDKSGLPNDRFSAERPEGSISTLTIQRTEQRDSAMYRCASSLGIGTDTQYFGPGTRLTVL.